The clone carrying this T cell receptor (beta chain) was detected once. Its cognate antigen is unknown. This entry is derived from a study of cytomegalovirus exposure and HLA in healthy donors. The overall study: Genotyping showed less than 85% of 350 to 400 donors falling in the Caucasian-associated ancestry cluster. Study observations and caveats: Cytomegalovirus association was listed for about 160 TCR beta chains. A later analysis reportedly found fewer N-insertions in an Asian-associated ancestry cluster than the roughly 670-donor mean. A few of the chains that were CMV-associated were confirmed in vitro to be specific for CMV antigens.

PCR involved 60 Vbeta and 13 Jbeta primers. Libraries were prepared by immunoSEQ multiplex PCR; TCRdb keeps only in-frame clonotypes and omits some of them. The profile covers under 200,000 clones, with roughly 75% appearing a single time and 1% taken by the ten largest. This CDR3 is 14 amino acids long. Germline-derived CDR1 and CDR2 are SGDLS and YYNGEE. V was clipped by 2 bases and J by 0 bases, with 6 bases between them. Sequences were obtained from PBMCs. The sequence came from a woman in her forties or fifties in good health and CMV-seropositive. This chain joins TRBV9 and TRBJ1-3; D is undetermined. The CDR3 nucleotides read TGTGCCAGCAGCGTGCGACTCTCTGGAAACACCATATATTTT. It translates to CASSVRLSGNTIYF.